This T cell receptor (beta chain) was retrieved from a study of patients and donors after allogeneic stem cell transplantation. The CDR3 is made up of 17 amino acids. Trimming pared 4 bases from V and 1 base from J, leaving 18 bases between. Germline lookup yields CDR1 LGHNA and CDR2 YNFKEQ. TCRdb itself ran the RT-PCR reads through MiXCR, one entry per CDR3 protein. The table lists roughly 880,000 distinct CDR3 sequences, approximately 18% of them singletons, with about 6% in the top ten. This clonotype was sampled from a human donor who was either an allogeneic HSCT recipient or a stem cell or donor lymphocyte infusion donor (not recorded which). It is not recorded whose cells these are; they may come from a transplant donor. The chain combines TRBV4-2 with TRBJ2-3, with D perhaps TRBD2 (7 bases). Sequencing input: blood, either unsorted or a sorted T cell fraction (not recorded which). Here the CDR3 DNA reads TGTGCCAGCAGCCTAGGGGCGGGGGCCATTCGCACAGATACGCAGTATTTT. Translating it yields CASSLGAGAIRTDTQYF.